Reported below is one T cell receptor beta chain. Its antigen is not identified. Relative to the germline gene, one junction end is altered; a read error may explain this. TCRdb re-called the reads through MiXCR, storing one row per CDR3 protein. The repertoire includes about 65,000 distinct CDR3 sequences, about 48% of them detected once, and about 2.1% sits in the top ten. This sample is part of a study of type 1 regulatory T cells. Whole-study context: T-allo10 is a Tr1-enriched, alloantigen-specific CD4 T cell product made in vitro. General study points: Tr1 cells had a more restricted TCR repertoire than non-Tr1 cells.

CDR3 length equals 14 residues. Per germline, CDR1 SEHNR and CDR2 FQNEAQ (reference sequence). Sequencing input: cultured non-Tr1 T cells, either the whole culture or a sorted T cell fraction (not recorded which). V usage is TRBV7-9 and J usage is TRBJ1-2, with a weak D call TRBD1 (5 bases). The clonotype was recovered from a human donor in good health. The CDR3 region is CVSSGDLPHYGYTF. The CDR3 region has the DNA TGTGTCAGCAGCGGGGACCTTCCCCACTATGGCTACACCTTC.